This T cell receptor beta chain was sequenced for a study of T-cell memory formation after mild COVID-19. Across the whole study: Largely donor-specific sequence clusters came from two donors.

Regarding this clonotype: What it binds is unknown.

Via MiXCR, TCRdb re-called the 5' RACE reads, giving one row per CDR3 protein. In the table there are approximately 340,000 distinct CDR3 sequences, around a sixth of which are singletons. The study, taken as a whole, reports: Pre-infection memory contained some responding clones, which suggested that cross-reactive memory had joined. Second-wave clones that peaked on day 37 lacked confirmed SARS-CoV-2 specificity. Most CD4+ clones that shrank were in CM and EM, while CD8+ ones turned up in EMRA.

Germline V lookup: CDR1 LGHNA, CDR2 YNFKEQ. V lost 0 bases and J lost 6, with 11 bases in between. The CDR3 runs to 14 residues. This sequence originates from a man aged 18 to 30 who had mild COVID-19 (a few samples of this study predate the infection). Cell type and time point are not known. Sequenced: PBMCs or a T cell subset sorted from them (not recorded which). The V gene is TRBV4-2, the J gene TRBJ1-2, with D possibly being TRBD1 (5 bases). The CDR3 region has the DNA TGTGCCAGCAGCCAAGAGTTAGGGGCGCATGGCTACACCTTC. Protein sequence: CASSQELGAHGYTF.